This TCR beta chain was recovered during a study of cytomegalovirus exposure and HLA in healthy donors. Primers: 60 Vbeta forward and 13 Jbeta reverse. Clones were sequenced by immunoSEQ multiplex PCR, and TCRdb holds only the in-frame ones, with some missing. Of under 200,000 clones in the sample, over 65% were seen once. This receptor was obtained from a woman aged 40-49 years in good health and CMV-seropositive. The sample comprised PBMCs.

The CDR3 region has the DNA TGTGCCAGCGGGACAGGGGACAATGAGCAGTTCTTC. It encodes CASGTGDNEQFF. This chain uses TRBV28 with TRBJ2-1; 10 nucleotides agree with TRBD1. There are 12 residues in the CDR3. CDR1 is MDHEN, CDR2 SYDVKM, per germline. After removal of 8 bases from V and 5 bases from J, the junction contained 0 bases not matched to a gene.